These T cell receptor beta chains were read from a single sample in a study of T cells in localized non-small cell lung cancer. TCRdb's table, derived via immunoSEQ multiplex PCR, lists solely in-frame clones and lacks some. The sample holds some 35,000 clones, 85% to 95% seen once. Sequencing was performed on peripheral blood, taken before any cancer treatment. Receptor source: a female donor over 55 with stage I lung adenocarcinoma. The CDR3 runs from the conserved cysteine through the conserved F or W.

V: TRBV27
J: TRBJ1-2
CDR3: CASSSGGGLYGYTF

V: TRBV25-1
J: TRBJ2-1
CDR3: CASSEYRTSGGNEQFF

V: TRBV19
J: TRBJ1-4
CDR3: CASEDRGHQEKLFF

V: TRBV10-3
J: TRBJ1-4
CDR3: CAISDNQGNEKLFF

V: TRBV10-1
J: TRBJ1-1
CDR3: CASSESTRGWSFF

V: TRBV5-6
J: TRBJ2-1
CDR3: CASSTNRPPFISYNEQFF

V: TRBV19
J: TRBJ1-6
CDR3: CASHEDRNNSPLHF

V: TRBV2
J: TRBJ1-2
CDR3: CASTQGRGTGVGYTF

V: TRBV10-3
J: TRBJ1-1
CDR3: CAISGGVDRENTEAFF

V: TRBV10-1
J: TRBJ1-2
CDR3: CASSDAATGGYTF

V: TRBV18
J: TRBJ1-5
CDR3: CASSPRAGQENQPQHF

V: TRBV6-1
J: TRBJ1-2
CDR3: CASSETGNYGYTF

V: TRBV5-1
J: TRBJ2-1
CDR3: CASTRVGEYNEQFF

V: TRBV13
J: TRBJ1-2
CDR3: CASSLGDRDHGYTF

V: TRBV16
J: TRBJ2-1
CDR3: CASSQFLTEPNNEQFF